These T cell receptor beta chains were read from a single sample in a study of CD8 T cells in ankylosing spondylitis. Using its own MiXCR run on the 5' RACE reads, TCRdb lists one record per CDR3 protein. The table shows roughly 700,000 distinct CDR3 sequences, with around 17% occurring only once. Sequences were obtained from blood, either unsorted or a sorted T cell fraction (not recorded which). The receptors originated from a male donor with ankylosing spondylitis. Each CDR3 is given with its conserved first and last residue. The order of the fields is CDR3 protein, CDR3 DNA, V gene, J gene, D gene, clone size. A D gene is named only where the DNA matches it firmly. The size of a clone is reported for some rows only, either as once, few or many, or as a class for expanded clones.

CDR3: CASRATAPGNTEAFF; DNA: TGTGCCAGCAGGGCGACCGCCCCGGGGAACACTGAAGCTTTCTTT; V: TRBV2; J: TRBJ1-1; D: NA; size: few
CDR3: CASRILDRGEQYF; DNA: TGTGCCAGCAGAATCCTCGACAGGGGCGAGCAGTACTTC; V: TRBV12-3/TRBV12-4; J: TRBJ2-7; D: TRBD1; size: NA
CDR3: CASSPGTSGIAQYF; DNA: TGTGCCAGCAGCCCCGGGACTAGCGGGATCGCGCAGTATTTT; V: TRBV7-8; J: TRBJ2-3; D: TRBD2; size: NA
CDR3: CASSLGLDPQNTIYF; DNA: TGTGCCAGCAGTTTGGGGCTTGACCCCCAAAACACCATATATTTT; V: TRBV6-5; J: TRBJ1-3; D: NA; size: NA
CDR3: CASIEAGKADTQYF; DNA: TGTGCCAGCATCGAAGCGGGGAAGGCAGATACGCAGTATTTT; V: TRBV6-2/TRBV6-3; J: TRBJ2-3; D: TRBD2; size: NA
CDR3: CASSTSDIQYF; DNA: TGTGCCAGCAGTACCTCGGACATTCAGTACTTC; V: TRBV12-3/TRBV12-4; J: TRBJ2-4; D: NA; size: NA
CDR3: CASSQAPGGGTGEQYF; DNA: TGTGCCAGCAGCCAAGCCCCAGGGGGAGGAACGGGCGAGCAGTACTTC; V: TRBV4-2; J: TRBJ2-7; D: NA; size: many
CDR3: CSARDRMRRETQYF; DNA: TGCAGTGCTAGAGATCGCATGAGGAGGGAGACCCAGTACTTC; V: TRBV20-1; J: TRBJ2-5; D: NA; size: few
CDR3: CASIRNHDSNQPQHF; DNA: TGTGCCAGCATCCGCAATCATGATAGCAATCAGCCCCAGCATTTT; V: TRBV6-1; J: TRBJ1-5; D: NA; size: NA
CDR3: CASSNQLAGGELFF; DNA: TGTGCCAGCAGTAATCAACTAGCGGGCGGGGAGCTGTTTTTT; V: TRBV28; J: TRBJ2-2; D: TRBD2; size: NA
CDR3: CASRKAGSNNEQFF; DNA: TGTGCCAGCAGGAAAGCGGGAAGCAACAATGAGCAGTTCTTC; V: TRBV12-3/TRBV12-4; J: TRBJ2-1; D: TRBD2; size: few
CDR3: CSVEGLPNTEAFF; DNA: TGCAGCGTTGAGGGATTGCCGAACACTGAAGCTTTCTTT; V: TRBV29-1; J: TRBJ1-1; D: NA; size: NA
CDR3: CASSQVLGVEQYF; DNA: TGTGCCAGCAGCCAAGTCTTAGGGGTCGAGCAGTACTTC; V: TRBV14; J: TRBJ2-7; D: NA; size: few
CDR3: CASSLSGAPPLETQYF; DNA: TGTGCCAGCAGTTTAAGCGGGGCGCCACCCTTAGAGACCCAGTACTTC; V: TRBV27; J: TRBJ2-5; D: TRBD2; size: few
CDR3: CASSKQDRGSGELFF; DNA: TGTGCCAGCAGTAAACAGGACAGGGGGTCCGGGGAGCTGTTTTTT; V: TRBV25-1; J: TRBJ2-2; D: TRBD1; size: few
CDR3: CASSTGQGTGELFF; DNA: TGTGCCAGCAGCACCGGACAGGGAACCGGGGAGCTGTTTTTT; V: TRBV7-2; J: TRBJ2-2; D: TRBD1; size: NA
CDR3: CASSLRFGGTDTQYF; DNA: TGTGCCAGCAGCTTAAGGTTCGGGGGCACAGATACGCAGTATTTT; V: TRBV7-8; J: TRBJ2-3; D: NA; size: NA
CDR3: CASTRSRSGANVLTF; DNA: TGTGCCAGCACCCGCAGCCGCTCTGGGGCCAACGTCCTGACTTTC; V: TRBV6-1; J: TRBJ2-6; D: NA; size: NA
CDR3: CATSDHPAGGLVGNEQFF; DNA: TGTGCCACCAGTGACCACCCTGCCGGTGGACTAGTCGGCAATGAGCAGTTCTTC; V: TRBV24-1; J: TRBJ2-1; D: TRBD2; size: few
CDR3: CASSQVEEDYNEQFF; DNA: TGTGCCAGCAGCCAAGTTGAGGAAGACTACAATGAGCAGTTCTTC; V: TRBV4-2; J: TRBJ2-1; D: NA; size: NA
CDR3: CASSSIGGGRNTEAFF; DNA: TGTGCCAGCAGTTCCATCGGGGGGGGGCGGAACACTGAAGCTTTCTTT; V: TRBV12-3/TRBV12-4; J: TRBJ1-1; D: NA; size: few
CDR3: CASSEDREEEKLFF; DNA: TGTGCCAGCAGCGAGGACAGGGAGGAAGAAAAACTGTTTTTT; V: TRBV9; J: TRBJ1-4; D: TRBD1; size: NA
CDR3: CASSLKPAGASYNEQFF; DNA: TGTGCCAGCAGCCTCAAACCAGCGGGGGCTTCCTACAATGAGCAGTTCTTC; V: TRBV3-1; J: TRBJ2-1; D: TRBD2; size: NA
CDR3: CSAREGLNTEAFF; DNA: TGCAGTGCTAGAGAGGGTTTGAACACTGAAGCTTTCTTT; V: TRBV20-1; J: TRBJ1-1; D: NA; size: many
CDR3: CASSQGQYYEQYF; DNA: TGCGCCAGCAGCCAGGGACAGTACTACGAGCAGTACTTC; V: TRBV5-1; J: TRBJ2-7; D: TRBD1; size: NA
CDR3: CSVEATGMGDTQYF; DNA: TGCAGCGTTGAGGCGACAGGGATGGGAGATACGCAGTATTTT; V: TRBV29-1; J: TRBJ2-3; D: TRBD1; size: few
CDR3: CSAPGGNTDTQYF; DNA: TGCAGTGCCCCTGGCGGGAACACAGATACGCAGTATTTT; V: TRBV20-1; J: TRBJ2-3; D: NA; size: few
CDR3: CASSQEGLAGGAYEQYF; DNA: TGCGCCAGCAGCCAAGAGGGTCTAGCGGGGGGTGCCTACGAGCAGTACTTC; V: TRBV4-3; J: TRBJ2-7; D: TRBD2; size: NA
CDR3: CASSLSGSTGPYEQYF; DNA: TGTGCCAGCAGCTTAAGCGGGTCTACGGGCCCCTACGAGCAGTACTTC; V: TRBV7-2; J: TRBJ2-7; D: NA; size: NA
CDR3: CASSLGPTEGEQYF; DNA: TGCGCCAGCAGCTTGGGCCCGACAGAAGGGGAGCAGTACTTC; V: TRBV5-1; J: TRBJ2-7; D: NA; size: few
CDR3: CASSSTSGRVLEQFF; DNA: TGTGCCAGCAGTTCAACTAGCGGGAGGGTCCTTGAGCAGTTCTTC; V: TRBV7-9; J: TRBJ2-1; D: TRBD2; size: NA
CDR3: CASSPQTGKLYEQYF; DNA: TGTGCCAGCAGCCCCCAGACAGGGAAACTCTACGAGCAGTACTTC; V: TRBV7-8; J: TRBJ2-7; D: TRBD1; size: NA
CDR3: CASSSPIRGSYNEQFF; DNA: TGTGCCAGCAGCTCCCCGATCAGGGGCTCCTACAATGAGCAGTTCTTC; V: TRBV7-9; J: TRBJ2-1; D: NA; size: few
CDR3: CASSHPEGEQFF; DNA: TGTGCCAGCAGCCACCCGGAGGGTGAGCAGTTCTTC; V: TRBV3-1; J: TRBJ2-1; D: NA; size: few
CDR3: CASNGGVDTQYF; DNA: TGTGCCAGCAACGGGGGAGTTGATACGCAGTATTTT; V: TRBV28; J: TRBJ2-3; D: NA; size: few
CDR3: CSARDRQASNTGELFF; DNA: TGCAGTGCTAGAGACCGACAGGCGTCGAACACCGGGGAGCTGTTTTTT; V: TRBV20-1; J: TRBJ2-2; D: NA; size: NA
CDR3: CASSSGELNSPLHF; DNA: TGTGCCAGCAGTTCAGGGGAACTTAATTCACCCCTCCACTTT; V: TRBV27; J: TRBJ1-6; D: NA; size: few
CDR3: CASSMRLTDTQYF; DNA: TGTGCCAGCAGTATGCGCCTTACAGATACGCAGTATTTT; V: TRBV6-2/TRBV6-3; J: TRBJ2-3; D: NA; size: few
CDR3: CAISDEDRNSPLHF; DNA: TGTGCCATCAGTGATGAGGACAGAAATTCACCCCTCCACTTT; V: TRBV10-3; J: TRBJ1-6; D: NA; size: few
CDR3: CASTTRDPATNEKLFF; DNA: TGTGCCAGCACCACCCGGGACCCAGCAACTAATGAAAAACTGTTTTTT; V: TRBV28; J: TRBJ1-4; D: NA; size: NA
CDR3: CAILGGGLAGELFF; DNA: TGTGCCATCTTAGGCGGGGGCCTTGCCGGGGAGCTGTTTTTT; V: TRBV10-3; J: TRBJ2-2; D: NA; size: NA
CDR3: CASSVGGRLSYEQYF; DNA: TGTGCCAGCAGCGTAGGTGGGAGGTTATCCTACGAGCAGTACTTC; V: TRBV9; J: TRBJ2-7; D: NA; size: few
CDR3: CASSQRLAGFTDTQYF; DNA: TGTGCCAGCAGCCAACGACTAGCGGGGTTCACAGATACGCAGTATTTT; V: TRBV11-2; J: TRBJ2-3; D: TRBD2; size: NA
CDR3: CASRQGGTQPQHF; DNA: TGTGCCAGCAGGCAGGGTGGGACTCAGCCCCAGCATTTT; V: TRBV6-1; J: TRBJ1-5; D: NA; size: few
CDR3: CASSPAESNVEQYF; DNA: TGTGCCAGCTCCCCGGCAGAATCAAATGTGGAGCAGTACTTC; V: TRBV18; J: TRBJ2-7; D: NA; size: NA
CDR3: CASTITGELFF; DNA: TGTGCCAGCACCATTACCGGGGAGCTGTTTTTT; V: TRBV7-9; J: TRBJ2-2; D: NA; size: few
CDR3: CASSGEQGAYEQYF; DNA: TGCGCCAGCAGTGGGGAACAGGGGGCCTACGAGCAGTACTTC; V: TRBV10-1; J: TRBJ2-7; D: TRBD1; size: few
CDR3: CASNGWGADTGELFF; DNA: TGTGCCAGCAACGGGTGGGGGGCCGACACCGGGGAGCTGTTTTTT; V: TRBV2; J: TRBJ2-2; D: NA; size: NA
CDR3: CSANRANTGELFF; DNA: TGCAGTGCTAACCGCGCGAACACCGGGGAGCTGTTTTTT; V: TRBV20-1; J: TRBJ2-2; D: NA; size: few